This is a list of T cell receptor beta chains from one sample in a study of T cells in Graves' hyperthyroidism and ophthalmopathy. MiXCR was run by TCRdb on the multiplex PCR reads, yielding one entry per CDR3 protein. The sample lists almost 600,000 distinct CDR3 sequences, about half occurring once. Sequenced material: peripheral blood or thyroid tissue (not recorded which). The receptors derive from a woman aged 18-29 years with Graves' hyperthyroidism. The CDR3 runs from the conserved cysteine through the conserved F or W. D genes are given only for firm matches. For some rows the clone size is stated as once, few or many, or as a class when expanded; others skip it.

>TRBJ1-2|-|TRBV12-3/TRBV12-4|many
CASSLWGSHYGYTF
TGTGCCAGCAGTTTATGGGGGTCTCACTATGGCTACACCTTC
>TRBJ2-2|-|TRBV12-3/TRBV12-4|many
CATVEGGELFF
TGTGCCACCGTCGAAGGCGGGGAGCTGTTTTTT
>TRBJ1-4|TRBD1|TRBV2|-
CASSATGVFEKLFF
TGTGCCAGCAGTGCCACAGGGGTTTTCGAAAAACTGTTTTTT
>TRBJ2-1|-|TRBV7-2|-
CASSKPRSWTREQFF
TGTGCCAGCAGCAAGCCAAGGTCCTGGACCCGTGAGCAGTTCTTC
>TRBJ2-5|-|TRBV29-1|many
CSVEGVKGRGETQYF
TGCAGCGTTGAAGGGGTGAAGGGCCGGGGAGAGACCCAGTACTTC
>TRBJ2-5|TRBD1|TRBV4-1|many
CASSQAGDRGPETQYF
TGTGCCAGCAGCCAAGCCGGGGACAGGGGGCCGGAGACCCAGTACTTC
>TRBJ2-3|-|TRBV15|many
CATSRETITDTQYF
TGTGCCACCAGCAGAGAGACGATCACAGATACGCAGTATTTT
>TRBJ1-2|-|TRBV27|-
CASSPTRGVGYTF
TGTGCCAGCAGTCCAACCCGAGGGGTTGGCTACACCTTC
>TRBJ1-1|-|TRBV12-3/TRBV12-4|many
CASSLRGLGTEAFF
TGTGCCAGCAGTTTAAGGGGTTTGGGCACTGAAGCTTTCTTT
>TRBJ1-4|-|TRBV7-9|-
CASSLLAGDNEKLFF
TGTGCCAGCAGCCTTCTAGCGGGAGACAATGAAAAACTGTTTTTT
>TRBJ1-2|TRBD1|TRBV15|many
CATSRVWTGWSGYTF
TGTGCCACCAGCAGAGTATGGACAGGGTGGAGTGGCTACACCTTC
>TRBJ1-5|-|TRBV27|many
CASTARPDQPQHF
TGTGCCAGCACCGCACGTCCGGATCAGCCCCAGCATTTT
>TRBJ2-1|-|TRBV7-9|-
CASSLEASRGDEQFF
TGTGCCAGCAGCTTAGAGGCTAGCAGGGGGGATGAGCAGTTCTTC
>TRBJ2-1|-|TRBV2|few
CASSDKTVPSGNEQFF
TGTGCCAGCAGCGACAAGACAGTCCCTTCGGGCAATGAGCAGTTCTTC
>TRBJ1-1|-|TRBV6-5|many
CASSADTNTEAFF
TGTGCCAGCAGTGCGGACACGAACACTGAAGCTTTCTTT
>TRBJ1-2|TRBD1|TRBV7-2|-
CASSLAGTGQAGYTF
TGTGCCAGCAGCTTGGCCGGGACAGGCCAGGCAGGCTACACCTTC
>TRBJ2-1|TRBD2|TRBV7-7|-
CASSRHTGGAYNEQFF
TGTGCCAGCAGCCGGCACACGGGAGGCGCCTACAATGAGCAGTTCTTC
>TRBJ1-2|TRBD1|TRBV7-2|-
CASSGKDRGNYGYTF
TGTGCCAGCAGCGGAAAAGACAGGGGAAACTATGGCTACACCTTC
>TRBJ2-7|TRBD2|TRBV29-1|once
CRETSGRAHEQYF
TGCAGAGAGACTAGCGGGAGGGCCCACGAGCAGTACTTC
>TRBJ1-5|-|TRBV10-3|many
CAITRAGGNQPQHF
TGTGCCATCACAAGGGCAGGGGGCAATCAGCCCCAGCATTTT
>TRBJ1-4|TRBD1|TRBV11-2|-
CASTYGTGGPYEKLFF
TGTGCCAGCACCTACGGGACAGGGGGACCCTATGAAAAACTGTTTTTT
>TRBJ2-3|-|TRBV7-3|few
CASSFGTRTDTQYF
TGTGCCAGCAGCTTCGGGACCCGGACAGATACGCAGTATTTT
>TRBJ1-5|-|TRBV7-2|-
CASSLTVGASNRPQHF
TGTGCCAGCAGCCTCACAGTGGGGGCGAGCAATCGGCCCCAGCATTTT
>TRBJ1-2|TRBD1|TRBV7-3|-
CASSLAGGTGLEYGYTF
TGTGCCAGCAGCTTAGCGGGGGGGACAGGGTTAGAGTATGGCTACACCTTC
>TRBJ1-2|-|TRBV2|many
CASSEDGIYGYTF
TGTGCCAGCAGTGAAGACGGAATCTATGGCTACACCTTC
>TRBJ1-1|-|TRBV10-3|-
CAISEGVGEGNTEAFF
TGTGCCATCAGTGAGGGCGTCGGGGAGGGGAACACTGAAGCTTTCTTT
>TRBJ1-1|-|TRBV14|many
CASSQRFREAFF
TGTGCCAGCAGCCAACGGTTTAGGGAAGCTTTCTTT
>TRBJ2-5|-|TRBV12-3/TRBV12-4|once
CASSLSRRRGQETQYF
TGTGCCAGCAGTTTATCGAGGCGCAGAGGCCAAGAGACCCAGTACTTC
>TRBJ1-6|-|TRBV9|-
CASSVAGHRNQPLHF
TGTGCCAGCAGCGTAGCTGGACACCGCAATCAGCCCCTCCACTTT
>TRBJ1-5|TRBD1|TRBV6-2/TRBV6-3|many
CASSPSTGRKPQHF
TGTGCCAGCAGTCCCTCGACAGGGAGGAAGCCCCAGCATTTT
>TRBJ1-6|-|TRBV10-3|-
CAFSSPSWGNGNSPLHF
TGTGCCTTCAGCTCACCTTCCTGGGGAAATGGTAATTCACCCCTCCACTTT